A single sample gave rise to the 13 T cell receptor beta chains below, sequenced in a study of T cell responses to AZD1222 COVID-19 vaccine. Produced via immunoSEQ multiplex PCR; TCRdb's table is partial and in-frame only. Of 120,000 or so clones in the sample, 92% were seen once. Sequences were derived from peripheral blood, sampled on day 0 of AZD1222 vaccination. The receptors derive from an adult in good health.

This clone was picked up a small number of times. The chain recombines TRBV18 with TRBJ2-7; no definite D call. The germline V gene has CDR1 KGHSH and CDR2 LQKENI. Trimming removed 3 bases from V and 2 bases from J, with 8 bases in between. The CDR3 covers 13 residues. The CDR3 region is CASSPTRTYEQYV. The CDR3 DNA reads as TGTGCCAGCTCACCTACACGTACCTACGAGCAGTACGTC.

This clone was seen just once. The chain's CDR3 is CASSAHAIRGAGGEQFF. The DNA for the CDR3 is TGTGCCAGCAGCGCCCACGCGATTCGGGGGGCCGGAGGTGAGCAGTTCTTC. The genes are TRBV21-1 and TRBJ2-1; the table's D gene call, TRBD2, was not cross checked with the DNA. TRBV21-1 is deemed a pseudogene. The CDR3 totals 17 residues.

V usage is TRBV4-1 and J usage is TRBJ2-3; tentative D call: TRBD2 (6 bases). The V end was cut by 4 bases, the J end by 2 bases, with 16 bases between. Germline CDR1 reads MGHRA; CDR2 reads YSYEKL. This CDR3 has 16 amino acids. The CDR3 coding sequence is TGCGCCAGCAGCCTAGACCGGGACTCGGACACAGATACGCAGTATTTT. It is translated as CASSLDRDSDTDTQYF.

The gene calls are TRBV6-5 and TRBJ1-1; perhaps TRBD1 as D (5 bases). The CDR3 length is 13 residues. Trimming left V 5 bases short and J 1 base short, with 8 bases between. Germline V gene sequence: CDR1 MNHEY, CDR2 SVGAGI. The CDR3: CASSLDRNTEAFF. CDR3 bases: TGTGCCAGCAGTCTCGACAGGAACACTGAAGCTTTCTTT.

The CDR3 loop is CASSGQGAYGYTF. CDR3 DNA sequence: TGTGCCAGCAGTGGACAGGGGGCGTATGGCTACACCTTC. The chain couples TRBV12-3 or TRBV12-4 to TRBJ1-2; 11 bases map to TRBD1. Trimming took 5 bases from V and 5 from J; bases not matched to a gene: 1. CDR3 size: 13 residues.

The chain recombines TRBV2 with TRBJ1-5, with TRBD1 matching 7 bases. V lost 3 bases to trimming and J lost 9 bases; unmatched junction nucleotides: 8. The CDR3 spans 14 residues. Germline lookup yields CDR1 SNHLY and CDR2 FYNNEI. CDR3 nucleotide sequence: TGTGCCAGCAGTGATGGGACAGCCTATAGGCCCCAGCATTTT. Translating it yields CASSDGTAYRPQHF.

The CDR3 region is CASSQFSSQNTGELFF. The CDR3 nucleotides read TGCGCCAGCAGTCAATTTAGTTCACAGAACACCGGGGAGCTGTTTTTT. The rearrangement links TRBV23-1 to TRBJ2-2, with D uncertain. TRBV23-1 is given ORF status, its function remaining uncertain. The CDR3 totals 16 residues. V shed 1 base and J shed 1 base, with 10 bases lying between them.

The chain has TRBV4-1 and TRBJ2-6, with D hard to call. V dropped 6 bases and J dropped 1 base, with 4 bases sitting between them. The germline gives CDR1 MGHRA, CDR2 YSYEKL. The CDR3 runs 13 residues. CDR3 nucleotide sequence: TGCGCCAGCAGGCAGTCTGGGGCCAACGTCCTGACTTTC. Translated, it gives CASRQSGANVLTF.

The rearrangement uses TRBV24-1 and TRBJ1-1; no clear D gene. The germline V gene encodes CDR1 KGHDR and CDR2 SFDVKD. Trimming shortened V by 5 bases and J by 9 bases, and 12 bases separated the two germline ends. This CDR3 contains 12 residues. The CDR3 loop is CATSGPGGKAFF. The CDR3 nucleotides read TGTGCCACCAGTGGGCCGGGAGGAAAAGCTTTCTTT.

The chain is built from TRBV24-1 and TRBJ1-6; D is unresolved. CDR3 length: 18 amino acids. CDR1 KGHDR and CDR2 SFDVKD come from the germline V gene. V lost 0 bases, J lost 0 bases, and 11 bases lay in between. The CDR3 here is CATSDLTRQISYNSPLHF. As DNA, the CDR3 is TGTGCCACCAGTGATTTGACGCGGCAGATCTCCTATAATTCACCCCTCCACTTT.

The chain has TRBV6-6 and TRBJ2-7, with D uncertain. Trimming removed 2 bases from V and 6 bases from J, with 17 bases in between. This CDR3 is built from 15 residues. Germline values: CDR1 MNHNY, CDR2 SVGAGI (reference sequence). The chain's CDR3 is CASSYEESTVVEQYV. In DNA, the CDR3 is TGTGCCAGCAGTTACGAAGAATCGACCGTCGTCGAGCAGTACGTC.

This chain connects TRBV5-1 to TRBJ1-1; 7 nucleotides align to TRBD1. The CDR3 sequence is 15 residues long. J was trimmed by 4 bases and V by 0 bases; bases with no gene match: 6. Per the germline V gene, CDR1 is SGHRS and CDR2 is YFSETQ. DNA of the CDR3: TGCGCCAGCAGCTTGGGCGGGACAGACCTCACTGAAGCTTTCTTT. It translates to CASSLGGTDLTEAFF. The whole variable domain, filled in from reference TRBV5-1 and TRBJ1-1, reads KAGVTQTPRYLIKTRGQQVTLSCSPISGHRSVSWYQQTPGQGLQFLFEYFSETQRNKGNFPGRFSGRQFSNSRSEMNVSTLELGDSALYLCASSLGGTDLTEAFFGQGTRLTVV.

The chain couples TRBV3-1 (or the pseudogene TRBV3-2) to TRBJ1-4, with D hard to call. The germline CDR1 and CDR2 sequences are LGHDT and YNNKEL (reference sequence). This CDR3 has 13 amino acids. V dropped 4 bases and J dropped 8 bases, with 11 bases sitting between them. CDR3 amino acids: CASSLIGGEKLFF. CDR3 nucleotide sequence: TGTGCCAGCAGCCTAATAGGAGGGGAAAAACTGTTTTTT.